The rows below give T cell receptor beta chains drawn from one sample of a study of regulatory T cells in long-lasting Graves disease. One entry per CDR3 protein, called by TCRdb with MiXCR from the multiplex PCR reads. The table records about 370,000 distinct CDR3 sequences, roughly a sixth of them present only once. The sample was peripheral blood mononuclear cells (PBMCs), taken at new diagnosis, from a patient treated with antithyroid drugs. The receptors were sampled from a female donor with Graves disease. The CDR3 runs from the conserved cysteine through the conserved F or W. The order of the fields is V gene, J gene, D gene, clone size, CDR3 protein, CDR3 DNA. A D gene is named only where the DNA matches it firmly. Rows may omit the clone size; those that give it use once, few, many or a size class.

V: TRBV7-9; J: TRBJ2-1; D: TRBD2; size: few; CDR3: CASSLPAAPPSGLTYNEQFF; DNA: TGTGCCAGCAGCTTGCCCGCCGCCCCACCTAGCGGGTTAACCTACAATGAGCAGTTCTTC
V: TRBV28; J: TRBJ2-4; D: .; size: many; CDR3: CASTPEGYGAKNIQYF; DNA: TGTGCCAGCACCCCCGAGGGGTATGGGGCCAAAAACATTCAGTACTTC
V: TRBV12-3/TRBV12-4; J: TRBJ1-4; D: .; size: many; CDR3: CASSPRLGGVWEKLFF; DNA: TGTGCCAGCAGTCCCCGTTTAGGCGGCGTTTGGGAAAAACTGTTTTTT
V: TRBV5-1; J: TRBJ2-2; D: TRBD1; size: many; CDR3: CASSPRQGGTGELFF; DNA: TGCGCCAGCAGCCCGCGACAGGGGGGGACCGGGGAGCTGTTTTTT
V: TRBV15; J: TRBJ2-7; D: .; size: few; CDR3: CATSRDREPANEQYF; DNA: TGTGCCACCAGCAGAGATCGTGAACCGGCCAACGAGCAGTACTTC
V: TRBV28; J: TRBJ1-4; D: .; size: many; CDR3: CASSLPLNEKLFF; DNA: TGTGCCAGCAGTTTACCTCTGAATGAAAAACTGTTTTTT
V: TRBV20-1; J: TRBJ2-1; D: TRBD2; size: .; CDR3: CSASPGLQYNEQFF; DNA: TGCAGTGCGAGTCCGGGACTACAATACAATGAGCAGTTCTTC
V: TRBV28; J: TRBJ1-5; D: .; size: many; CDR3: CASSLCRGTGDNQPQHF; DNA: TGTGCCAGCAGTTTGTGTCGGGGGACGGGGGACAATCAGCCCCAGCATTTT
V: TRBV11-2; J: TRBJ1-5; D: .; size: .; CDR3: CASSSWGSRRDQPQHF; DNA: TGTGCCAGCAGTTCCTGGGGCAGCCGGCGAGATCAGCCCCAGCATTTT
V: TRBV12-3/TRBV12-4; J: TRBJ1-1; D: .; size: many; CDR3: CASRLDGNTEAFF; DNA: TGTGCCAGCAGACTTGACGGGAACACTGAAGCTTTCTTT
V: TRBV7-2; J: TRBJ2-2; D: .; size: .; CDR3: CASSLGGARANTGELVF; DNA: TGTGCCAGCAGCTTAGGCGGGGCCCGCGCGAACACCGGGGAGCTGGTTTTT
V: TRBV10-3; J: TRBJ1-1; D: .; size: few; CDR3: CATRWGPDVDTEAFF; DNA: TGTGCCACCAGGTGGGGCCCTGATGTGGACACTGAAGCTTTCTTT
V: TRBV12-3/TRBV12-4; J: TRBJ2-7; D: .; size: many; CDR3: CASSVSPYEQYF; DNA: TGTGCCAGCAGTGTCAGCCCGTACGAGCAGTACTTC
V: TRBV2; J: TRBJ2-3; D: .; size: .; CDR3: CASSLVGFDADTQYF; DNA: TGTGCCAGCAGTTTAGTGGGTTTTGACGCAGATACGCAGTATTTT
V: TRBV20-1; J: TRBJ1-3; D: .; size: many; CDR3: CSALSGGANSGNTIYF; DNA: TGCAGTGCTCTCTCTGGGGGGGCCAACTCTGGAAACACCATATATTTT
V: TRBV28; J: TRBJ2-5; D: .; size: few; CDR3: CASTNFPRQYQGTQYF; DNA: TGTGCCAGCACCAATTTCCCCAGACAGTACCAAGGGACCCAGTACTTC
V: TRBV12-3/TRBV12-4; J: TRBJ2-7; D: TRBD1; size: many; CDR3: CASSSLPGTGASYGQYF; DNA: TGTGCCAGCAGTTCCCTGCCCGGGACAGGGGCGTCCTACGGGCAGTACTTC
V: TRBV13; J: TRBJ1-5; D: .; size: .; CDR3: CASSSRLGQSNQPQHF; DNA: TGTGCCAGCAGCTCACGGTTAGGACAGTCCAATCAGCCCCAGCATTTT
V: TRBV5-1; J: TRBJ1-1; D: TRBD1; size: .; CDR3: CASSWDRDLNTEAFF; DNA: TGCGCCAGCAGCTGGGACAGGGATTTGAACACTGAAGCTTTCTTT
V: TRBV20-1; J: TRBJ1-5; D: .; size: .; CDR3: CSARSLIQPQHF; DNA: TGCAGTGCTAGGTCTCTAATTCAGCCCCAGCATTTT
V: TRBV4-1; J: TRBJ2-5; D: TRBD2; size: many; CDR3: CASSRGIAGGKETQYF; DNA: TGCGCCAGCAGCCGGGGGATAGCGGGGGGGAAAGAGACCCAGTACTTC
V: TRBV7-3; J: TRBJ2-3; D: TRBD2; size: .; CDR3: CASSPKPGLDTDTQYF; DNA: TGTGCCAGCAGCCCTAAACCGGGACTAGACACAGATACGCAGTATTTT
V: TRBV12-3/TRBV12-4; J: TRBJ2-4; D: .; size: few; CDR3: CASSPQGFIQYF; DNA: TGTGCCAGCAGTCCCCAGGGGTTCATTCAGTACTTC
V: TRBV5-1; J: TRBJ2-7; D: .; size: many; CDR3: CASRDRTSSYEQYF; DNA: TGCGCCAGCAGGGATAGGACCAGCTCCTACGAGCAGTACTTC
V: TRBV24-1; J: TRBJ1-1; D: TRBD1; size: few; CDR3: CATSDKPGQGNTEAFF; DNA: TGTGCCACCAGTGACAAACCGGGACAGGGGAACACTGAAGCTTTCTTT
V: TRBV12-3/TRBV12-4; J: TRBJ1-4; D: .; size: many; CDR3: CASRSRGAPNEKLFF; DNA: TGTGCCAGCAGATCGCGGGGGGCGCCTAATGAAAAACTGTTTTTT
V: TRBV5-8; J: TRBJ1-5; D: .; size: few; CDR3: CASSLETAWDQPQHF; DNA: TGTGCCAGCAGCTTAGAGACCGCCTGGGATCAGCCCCAGCATTTT
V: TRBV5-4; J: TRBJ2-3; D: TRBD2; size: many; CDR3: CASPGGATSTDTQYF; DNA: TGTGCCAGCCCGGGGGGAGCGACGAGCACAGATACGCAGTATTTT
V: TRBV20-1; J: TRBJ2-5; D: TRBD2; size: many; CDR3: CSASRASGGNQETQYF; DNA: TGCAGTGCTAGTCGGGCTAGCGGGGGCAACCAAGAGACCCAGTACTTC
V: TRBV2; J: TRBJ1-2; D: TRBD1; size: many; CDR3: CASTAGQGRLLSYGYTF; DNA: TGTGCCAGCACCGCGGGACAGGGTCGTCTATTGAGCTATGGCTACACCTTC
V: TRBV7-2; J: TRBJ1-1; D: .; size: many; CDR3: CASSLAGTEAFF; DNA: TGTGCCAGCAGCTTAGCGGGCACTGAAGCTTTCTTT
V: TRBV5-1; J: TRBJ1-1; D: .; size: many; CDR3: CASSMGGSTEAFF; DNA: TGCGCCAGCAGCATGGGAGGGAGCACTGAAGCTTTCTTT